This T cell receptor (beta chain) was found in a study of CD39 and CD103 CD8 tumor-infiltrating T cells. Patients were not receiving any therapy when their samples were collected. DN, SP and DP CD8 TIL subsets came from CD39/CD103 sorting of CD3+CD4-CD8+CD45RA- cells. TCRdb's table, derived via immunoSEQ multiplex PCR, lists solely in-frame clones and lacks some. Of about 3,400 clones in the sample, 60% to 80% are singletons; the top ten hold over 25%. V gave up 6 bases and J gave up 4 bases, with 12 bases separating them. This CDR3 region has 13 residues. CDR1 is SNHLY, CDR2 FYNNEI, per germline. This rearrangement joins TRBV2 to TRBJ1-2, with D hard to call. This clonotype was sampled from a human donor with head and neck squamous cell carcinoma. Source material: CD39- CD103- CD8+ T cells sorted from the tumor. Subset reported: CD103-CD39- double-negative CD45RA- CD8 T cells. This CDR3 reads CASRDWGSYGYTF. The CDR3 region has the DNA TGTGCCAGCAGAGATTGGGGATCCTATGGCTACACCTTC.